This T cell receptor (beta chain) is from a study of radiotherapy plus CTLA-4 blockade in lung cancer. Study-wide findings and caveats: TCR clones from tumors expanded in blood after radiotherapy plus ipilimumab.

Profiling relied on immunoSEQ multiplex PCR, and the TCRdb table lists in-frame clones only, not all of them. The table records 65,000 to 85,000 clones, 70% to 85% of them present only once. A note on this clone: Its matching antigen is unknown.

This CDR3 is built from 17 residues. Germline lookup yields CDR1 KGHSH and CDR2 LQKENI. The J segment lost 5 bases and the V segment lost 6 bases, leaving 15 bases of the junction unmatched. Chemo-refractory metastatic non-small-cell lung cancer patients underwent focal radiation alongside CTLA-4 blockade with ipilimumab. The receptor was isolated from a human donor with non-small cell lung cancer whose response to radiotherapy plus ipilimumab could not be evaluated. The material was peripheral blood, obtained from a patient treated with radiotherapy plus ipilimumab. The V call is TRBV18, the J call TRBJ2-5, with 10 bases aligning to TRBD2. The CDR3 sequence is CASSARASGSALETQYF. CDR3 nucleotides: TGTGCCAGCTCCGCGCGGGCTAGCGGGAGTGCTCTTGAGACCCAGTACTTC.